Following are 26 T cell receptor beta chains from one sample sequenced in a study of OX40 agonist ivuxolimab in advanced cancers. Using immunoSEQ multiplex PCR, the repertoire was profiled, and TCRdb retains in-frame clones only, with some absent. The repertoire holds around 60,000 clones, with roughly 86% as singletons. The material was CD4+ or CD8+ T cells sorted from blood, obtained in a trial of the OX40 agonist ivuxolimab. Receptor source: an adult with an advanced solid tumor such as melanoma, head and neck, liver or kidney cancer.

The chain recombines TRBV19 with TRBJ1-1, with D possibly matching TRBD1 (6 bases). Germline-derived CDR1 and CDR2 are LNHDA and SQIVND (reference sequence). CDR3 length: 14 amino acids. V dropped 6 bases and J dropped 6 bases, with 17 bases sitting between them. The CDR3 DNA sequence: TGTGCCAGTAGGGACAGCTCCGTAAGCCCTGAAGCTTTCTTT. As protein: CASRDSSVSPEAFF.

The chain has TRBV4-1 and TRBJ1-4, with D possibly matching TRBD1 (5 bases). Germline CDR1 MGHRA, CDR2 YSYEKL. Trimming removed 3 bases at V and 8 bases at J, with 13 bases between. The CDR3 sequence is 14 residues long. In nucleotides, the CDR3 is TGCGCCAGCAGCCACCCTGGGGGTAGGGAAAAACTGTTTTTT. Translating it yields CASSHPGGREKLFF.

The gene calls are TRBV7-9 and TRBJ1-4; tentatively, D is TRBD1 (5 bases). V was shortened by 5 bases and J by 3 bases, with 19 bases between the two germline ends. CDR1 is SEHNR and CDR2 is FQNEAQ in the germline V gene (reference sequence). CDR3 size: 17 residues. This chain's CDR3 is CASSGAPMEGPNEKLFF. DNA of the CDR3: TGTGCCAGCAGCGGGGCGCCGATGGAGGGCCCTAATGAAAAACTGTTTTTT.

The chain recombines TRBV7-9 with TRBJ1-4; TRBD1 is a possible D gene (5 bases). From germline, CDR1 is SEHNR and CDR2 FQNEAQ (reference sequence). V was trimmed by 3 bases and J by 1 base, leaving 9 bases between them. The CDR3 length is 15 residues. The CDR3 bases are TGTGCCAGCAGCTTCCAGGGTGTAACTAATGAAAAACTGTTTTTT. Translated: CASSFQGVTNEKLFF.

The J gene is TRBJ2-3, the V gene TRBV29-1; 8 nucleotides agree with TRBD2. From germline, CDR1 is SQVTM and CDR2 ANQGSEA. Germline trimming cut 0 bases from V and 14 bases from J; bases unmatched to any gene: 4. This CDR3 comprises 11 residues. This CDR3 is CSVEEGGGPYF. CDR3 nucleotide sequence: TGCAGCGTTGAAGAGGGCGGGGGGCCGTATTTT.

The rearrangement joins TRBV30 to TRBJ1-6; D perhaps matches TRBD1 (6 bases). The CDR3 extends over 14 amino acids. The germline V gene has CDR1 GTSNPN and CDR2 SVGIG (reference sequence). Trimming stripped 0 bases from V and 9 bases from J, with 12 bases between. The CDR3 nucleotides read TGTGCCTGGAGTGTACCCGGGGGCGGTTCACCCCTCCACTTT. Amino acids: CAWSVPGGGSPLHF.

The V and J genes are TRBV15 and TRBJ1-5; unclear D gene. V was clipped by 3 bases and J by 0 bases, with 30 bases between them. CDR1 and CDR2 from the germline V gene are LNHNV and YYDKDF (reference sequence). CDR3 length: 22 residues. CDR3: CATSSHNLPSTLLTDSNQPQHF. In nucleotides, the CDR3 is TGTGCCACCAGCAGCCACAATCTCCCGTCGACCCTACTTACCGATAGCAATCAGCCCCAGCATTTT.

The chain combines TRBV5-1 with TRBJ2-3; the D is unclear. The V and J ends lost 3 bases and 2 bases respectively, with 7 bases between them. The CDR3 contains 13 residues. Germline V gene data show CDR1 as SGHRS and CDR2 as YFSETQ. The CDR3 sequence is CASSSPPTDTQYF. CDR3 nucleotides: TGCGCCAGCAGCTCCCCCCCCACAGATACGCAGTATTTT.

The rearrangement uses TRBV7-6 and TRBJ2-1; 9 bases are a match to TRBD2. V trimming: 1 base; J trimming: 4 bases; junction bases outside the gene matches: 8. The CDR3 is 17 residues long. Germline CDR1 SGHVS, CDR2 FNYEAQ. The CDR3 sequence is CASSLGSGGPTYNEQFF. The CDR3 DNA reads as TGTGCCAGCAGCTTAGGAAGCGGGGGGCCGACTTACAATGAGCAGTTCTTC. Full variable domain (remainder filled in from reference TRBV7-6 and TRBJ2-1): GAGVSQSPRYKVTKRGQDVALRCDPISGHVSLYWYRQALGQGPEFLTYFNYEAQQDKSGLPNDRFSAERPEGSISTLTIQRTEQRDSAMYRCASSLGSGGPTYNEQFFGPGTRLTVL.

The CDR3 sequence: CASQEGDEQYF. The CDR3 nucleotides are TGTGCCAGCCAAGAGGGAGACGAGCAGTACTTC. This chain links TRBV6-1 with TRBJ2-7, with a possible D match to TRBD2 (5 bases). The CDR3 contains 11 residues. V was shortened by 8 bases and J by 5 bases, with 10 bases between the two germline ends. Germline V gene data show CDR1 as MNHNS and CDR2 as SASEGT.

This sequence joins TRBV18 and TRBJ1-1, with no clear D. The germline CDR1 and CDR2 sequences are KGHSH and LQKENI. CDR3 length: 14 amino acids. The germline V and J ends were trimmed by 6 bases and 1 base, with 12 bases remaining between them. The CDR3 protein is CASSATTSNTEAFF. As DNA, the CDR3 is TGTGCCAGCTCGGCTACGACCTCGAACACTGAAGCTTTCTTT. Variable domain in full (rest from reference TRBV18 and TRBJ1-1): NAGVMQNPRHLVRRRGQEARLRCSPMKGHSHVYWYRQLPEEGLKFMVYLQKENIIDESGMPKERFSAEFPKEGPSILRIQQVVRGDSAAYFCASSATTSNTEAFFGQGTRLTVV.

The genes are TRBV11-2 and TRBJ1-2; D ambiguous. The germline V gene encodes CDR1 SGHAT and CDR2 FQNNGV. This CDR3 spans 15 amino acids. Between the trimmed V and J ends, which lost 2 bases and 2 bases, there was a span of 12 bases. In DNA, the CDR3 is TGTGCCAGCAGCTTATTCTTTTTGGCGAACTATGGCTACACCTTC. This encodes CASSLFFLANYGYTF.

The rearrangement uses TRBV11-3 and TRBJ2-3; D tentatively reads TRBD1 or TRBD2 (5 bases each). Trimming shortened V by 5 bases and J by 3 bases, and 15 bases separated the two germline ends. Germline V gives CDR1 SGHNT, CDR2 YENEEA. CDR3 length: 15 amino acids. CDR3 residues: CASSPGPAPTDTQYF. The CDR3, as DNA: TGTGCCAGCAGCCCGGGGCCAGCCCCGACAGATACGCAGTATTTT.

The chain links TRBV6-5 to TRBJ1-2; the match to TRBD1 covers 8 bases. CDR1 is MNHEY and CDR2 is SVGAGI in the germline V gene. Trimming cost V 2 bases and J 7 bases; bases outside gene matches: 6. This CDR3 has 14 amino acids. The CDR3 sequence: CASSYGQGAGGYTF. The CDR3 DNA reads TGTGCCAGCAGTTACGGGCAGGGGGCAGGTGGCTACACCTTC.

The gene calls are TRBV7-2 and TRBJ1-6, with D hard to call. The V gene lost 5 bases and the J gene lost 7 bases, with 6 bases spanning the gap. CDR3 size: 12 residues. Germline CDR1 and CDR2: SGHTA and FQGNSA. The CDR3 bases are TGTGCCAGCAGCCGGGGAAATTCACCCCTCCACTTT. Its protein is CASSRGNSPLHF.

The V call is TRBV7-9, the J call TRBJ1-1, with D hard to call. The CDR3 runs 15 residues. The ends were cut back, 2 bases at V and 2 bases at J, with 12 bases in the middle. Germline V CDR1 and CDR2: SEHNR, FQNEAQ (reference sequence). This CDR3 reads CASSLTNSYNTEAFF. CDR3 in DNA: TGTGCCAGCAGCTTAACAAATTCTTATAACACTGAAGCTTTCTTT. Filled out from reference TRBV7-9 and TRBJ1-1, the complete variable domain reads DTGVSQNPRHKITKRGQNVTFRCDPISEHNRLYWYRQTLGQGPEFLTYFQNEAQLEKSRLLSDRFSAERPKGSFSTLEIQRTEQGDSAMYLCASSLTNSYNTEAFFGQGTRLTVV.

This chain links TRBV2 with TRBJ2-5; a possible D gene is TRBD2 (5 bases). V gave up 4 bases and J gave up 4 bases, with 7 bases separating them. There are 12 residues in the CDR3. The germline gives CDR1 SNHLY, CDR2 FYNNEI. CDR3 DNA: TGTGCCAGCAGTGCGGCGGGAGAGACCCAGTACTTC. The encoded protein is CASSAAGETQYF.

The chain employs TRBV4-2 and TRBJ1-5; D perhaps matches TRBD1 (5 bases). V was trimmed by 0 bases and J by 7 bases, leaving 7 bases between them. In germline, CDR1 is LGHNA, CDR2 YNFKEQ. The CDR3 contains 13 residues. The CDR3 nucleotides are TGTGCCAGCAGCCAAGATAGGGGCCAGCCCCAGCATTTT. Its protein is CASSQDRGQPQHF.

V and J are TRBV5-5 and TRBJ1-4; 8 bases fit TRBD1. Losses at the gene ends were 5 bases for V and 8 bases for J; bases not matched to a gene: 5. CDR3 size: 13 residues. Germline values: CDR1 SGHKS, CDR2 YYEKEE (reference sequence). CDR3: CASRPTGAEKLFF. The CDR3 DNA is TGTGCCAGCAGACCGACAGGGGCGGAAAAACTGTTTTTT.

V gene TRBV11-2 combines with J gene TRBJ1-2; a weak D match, TRBD1 (6 bases). This CDR3 is built from 15 residues. Germline CDR1 SGHAT, CDR2 FQNNGV. The V and J ends lost 0 bases and 1 base respectively, with 9 bases between them. The CDR3 protein is CASSLESGVNYGYTF. The CDR3 coding sequence is TGTGCCAGCAGCTTAGAGTCAGGGGTTAACTATGGCTACACCTTC.

The V call is TRBV7-3, the J call TRBJ1-3; D is perhaps TRBD1 (6 bases). Germline V gives CDR1 SGHTA, CDR2 FQGTGA. The CDR3 has 16 amino acids. V lost 1 base to trimming and J lost 4 bases, with 14 bases between them. CDR3 in amino acids: CASSLKRGARGNTIYF. CDR3 sequence (DNA): TGTGCCAGCAGCTTAAAGCGGGGGGCGCGGGGAAACACCATATATTTT.

The V gene is TRBV6-5, the J gene TRBJ1-6; a possible D gene is TRBD1 (5 bases). Germline loops: CDR1 MNHEY, CDR2 SVGAGI. The V end lost 4 bases, the J end lost 10 bases, and 11 bases lay between the germline ends. The CDR3 loop spans 13 amino acids. The chain's CDR3 is CASSFDSRSPLHF. CDR3 sequence (DNA): TGTGCCAGCAGTTTCGACAGTAGGTCACCCCTCCACTTT.

This clone was recorded once. The chain joins TRBV28 to TRBJ2-1; 9 nucleotides line up with TRBD2. The CDR3 length is 15 residues. With V trimmed by 2 bases and J by 5 bases, 4 bases remained unmatched. The germline V gene has CDR1 MDHEN and CDR2 SYDVKM. CDR3 loop: CASSLAGGLDNEQFF. The CDR3 coding sequence is TGTGCCAGCAGTTTAGCGGGGGGGTTGGACAATGAGCAGTTCTTC.

This clone qualifies as medium-sized. The rearrangement links TRBV6-1 to TRBJ2-2, with 7 bases fitting TRBD1. Germline V gives CDR1 MNHNS, CDR2 SASEGT. The CDR3 has 15 residues. Losses at the gene ends were 8 bases for V and 4 bases for J; bases not matched to a gene: 10. The CDR3 region is CASRAKDRTTGELFF. CDR3 nucleotide sequence: TGTGCCAGCCGTGCAAAGGACAGGACCACCGGGGAGCTGTTTTTT.

The V and J genes are TRBV29-1 and TRBJ1-2; TRBD1 might be the D (5 bases). V was clipped by 2 bases and J by 2 bases, with 6 bases between them. The V gene's germline CDR1 is SQVTM and CDR2 ANQGSEA. This CDR3 has 12 amino acids. CDR3 protein: CSVETGNYGYTF. The DNA for the CDR3 is TGCAGCGTTGAAACAGGCAACTATGGCTACACCTTC. Full variable domain (missing parts from reference TRBV29-1 and TRBJ1-2): SAVISQKPSRDICQRGTSLTIQCQVDSQVTMMFWYRQQPGQSLTLIATANQGSEATYESGFVIDKFPISRPNLTFSTLTVSNMSPEDSSIYLCSVETGNYGYTFGSGTRLTVV.

The chain recombines TRBV29-1 with TRBJ1-2; perhaps TRBD1 as D (6 bases). CDR1 and CDR2 (germline): SQVTM, ANQGSEA. Trimming cost V 5 bases and J 6 bases, with 13 bases left between them. The CDR3 has 12 amino acids. The CDR3 here is CSVTGQQNGYTF. DNA of the CDR3: TGCAGCGTTACCGGACAGCAGAATGGCTACACCTTC.